This entry lists 20 T cell receptor beta chains sequenced from one sample in a study of blood T cell repertoires in COVID-19. Clones were sequenced by immunoSEQ multiplex PCR, and TCRdb holds only the in-frame ones, with some missing. Here the sample spans under 300,000 clones, approximately 86% being singletons. The sequencing sample was made of peripheral blood. The receptors shown here come from a woman between 70 and 85 years old with COVID-19, enrolled during active disease.

The chain carries TRBV30 and TRBJ2-2, with 8 bases that match TRBD2. This CDR3 has 14 amino acids. The germline V gene has CDR1 GTSNPN and CDR2 SVGIG (reference sequence). V lost 4 bases and J lost 3; bases outside the gene matches: 4. The CDR3 DNA sequence: TGTGCCTGGACGAACGGGGGGGACACCGGGGAGCTGTTTTTT. It encodes CAWTNGGDTGELFF.

This chain joins TRBV7-3 and TRBJ1-1; TRBD1 might be the D (5 bases). The CDR3 contains 14 residues. V was clipped by 1 base and J by 7 bases, with 13 bases between them. CDR1 and CDR2 (germline): SGHTA, FQGTGA. The CDR3 nucleotides are TGTGCCAGCAGCTTAAGTAGGGCCGGGGGTGAAGCTTTCTTT. It codes for CASSLSRAGGEAFF.

The V gene is TRBV5-1, the J gene TRBJ1-4; D call uncertain. Deletions cut 4 bases from V and 7 bases from J, with 8 bases between. This CDR3 comprises 12 residues. Germline loops: CDR1 SGHRS, CDR2 YFSETQ. In DNA, the CDR3 is TGCGCCAGCAGCCGAGCAAGTGAAAAACTGTTTTTT. Protein product: CASSRASEKLFF. Full variable domain (rest looked up from reference TRBV5-1 and TRBJ1-4): KAGVTQTPRYLIKTRGQQVTLSCSPISGHRSVSWYQQTPGQGLQFLFEYFSETQRNKGNFPGRFSGRQFSNSRSEMNVSTLELGDSALYLCASSRASEKLFFGSGTQLSVL.

The chain combines TRBV6-5 with TRBJ2-1; perhaps TRBD1 as D (5 bases). This CDR3 spans 13 amino acids. The germline V gene encodes CDR1 MNHEY and CDR2 SVGAGI. V lost 5 bases and J lost 3, with 8 bases in between. DNA of the CDR3: TGTGCCAGCAGTCTCGACAGCTACAATGAGCAGTTCTTC. Protein sequence: CASSLDSYNEQFF.

The CDR3 coding sequence is TGTGCCAGCAGTCGCGGGGGGGCGGGTGAGCAGTTCTTC. It is translated as CASSRGGAGEQFF. The V gene is TRBV6-5, the J gene TRBJ2-1; the match to TRBD2 covers 9 bases. CDR1 is MNHEY and CDR2 is SVGAGI in the germline V gene. CDR3 length: 13 amino acids. Unmatched junction bases numbered 5, after V lost 5 bases and J lost 9 bases.

This chain's CDR3 is CASSIGLRLNEQFF. The CDR3 DNA sequence: TGTGCCAGTAGTATCGGGCTAAGACTAAATGAGCAGTTCTTC. The chain recombines TRBV19 with TRBJ2-1, with D possibly being TRBD2 (5 bases). CDR3 size: 14 residues. Trimming shortened V by 3 bases and J by 7 bases, and 13 bases separated the two germline ends. The germline gives CDR1 LNHDA, CDR2 SQIVND (reference sequence). The full variable domain, in which reference TRBV19 and TRBJ2-1 provide the parts outside the CDR3, is DGGITQSPKYLFRKEGQNVTLSCEQNLNHDAMYWYRQDPGQGLRLIYYSQIVNDFQKGDIAEGYSVSREKKESFPLTVTSAQKNPTAFYLCASSIGLRLNEQFFGPGTRLTVL.

This clone was picked up a small number of times. The rearrangement uses TRBV6-2 or TRBV6-3 and TRBJ1-5, with D possibly matching TRBD1 (5 bases). V was cut by 5 bases and J by 7 bases, with 12 bases left in between. The CDR3 totals 13 residues. Germline V CDR1 and CDR2: MNHEY, SVGEGT. Here the CDR3 reads CASSPGSGQPQHF. CDR3 DNA: TGTGCCAGCAGTCCAGGGTCAGGGCAGCCCCAGCATTTT.

The rearrangement joins TRBV20-1 to TRBJ1-1; D is ambiguous. The germline V gene encodes CDR1 DFQATT and CDR2 SNEGSKA (reference sequence). V was cut by 5 bases and J by 10 bases, with 11 bases left in between. The CDR3 extends over 10 amino acids. This CDR3 is CSAGEVVAFF. The CDR3 region has the DNA TGCAGTGCTGGGGAGGTCGTAGCTTTCTTT.

This clone was seen once. The chain links TRBV11-2 to TRBJ2-1, with 12 bases fitting TRBD2. J gave up 6 bases and V 6 bases, and 9 bases lay outside the gene matches. The CDR3 length is 16 residues. Germline V gene data show CDR1 as SGHAT and CDR2 as FQNNGV. CDR3 region: CASSGSASGGANEQFF. The DNA for the CDR3 is TGTGCCAGCAGTGGGAGCGCTAGCGGGGGGGCCAATGAGCAGTTCTTC. Full variable domain (missing parts from reference TRBV11-2 and TRBJ2-1): EAGVAQSPRYKIIEKRQSVAFWCNPISGHATLYWYQQILGQGPKLLIQFQNNGVVDDSQLPKDRFSAERLKGVDSTLKIQPAKLEDSAVYLCASSGSASGGANEQFFGPGTRLTVL.

The chain combines TRBV24-1 with TRBJ2-2; 7 bases fit TRBD1. The CDR3 spans 13 residues. Germline values: CDR1 KGHDR, CDR2 SFDVKD. The V and J ends lost 7 bases and 6 bases, in that order; junction bases with no gene match: 4. The CDR3 sequence: CATRPQGAGELFF. As DNA, the CDR3 is TGTGCCACCAGGCCGCAGGGGGCCGGGGAGCTGTTTTTT.

The chain has TRBV12-3 or TRBV12-4 and TRBJ2-5; D not resolved. The length of the CDR3 is 13 residues. With 1 base removed from V and 4 bases from J, the gap between germline ends came to 7 bases. CDR3 sequence: CASSLGSGETQYF. The CDR3 DNA reads TGTGCCAGCAGTTTAGGTAGTGGAGAGACCCAGTACTTC.

This rearrangement joins TRBV23-1 to TRBJ2-3; 7 bases are shared with TRBD1. TRBV23-1 is reported as an ORF; its role is uncertain. CDR3 size: 15 residues. V gave up 4 bases and J gave up 4 bases; unmatched junction bases: 8. The CDR3 region is CASSPGQPFADTQYF. The CDR3 nucleotides read TGCGCCAGCAGTCCGGGACAGCCTTTTGCAGATACGCAGTATTTT.

The CDR3, as DNA: TGTGCTCGCAGGTCGGCTAGCGGGGGCCAAGAGACCCAGTACTTC. Amino acids: CARRSASGGQETQYF. The V and J genes are TRBV21-1 and TRBJ2-5; the table's D call, TRBD2, was not checked against the DNA. TRBV21-1 is a pseudogene. This CDR3 contains 15 residues.

V and J are TRBV7-2 and TRBJ2-5; D might be TRBD1 (6 bases). The CDR3 extends over 13 amino acids. Between the trimmed V and J ends, which lost 4 bases and 4 bases, there was a span of 10 bases. The germline V gene encodes CDR1 SGHTA and CDR2 FQGNSA. CDR3 protein: CASSSQGLETQYF. CDR3 nucleotides: TGTGCCAGCAGCTCACAGGGCCTAGAGACCCAGTACTTC.

V is TRBV5-1 and J is TRBJ2-1, with 9 bases aligning to TRBD2. V trimming: 0 bases; J trimming: 10 bases; junction bases outside the gene matches: 11. Germline CDR1 is SGHRS and CDR2 is YFSETQ. The CDR3 runs to 16 residues. The CDR3 is CASSLGGTSITREQFF. Written as DNA, the CDR3 is TGCGCCAGCAGCTTGGGCGGGACTAGCATCACCCGCGAGCAGTTCTTC.

This clone was recorded only once. The rearrangement uses TRBV7-2 and TRBJ2-5, with 12 bases lining up with TRBD1. J gave up 6 bases and V 4 bases, and 6 bases lay outside the gene matches. The length of the CDR3 is 15 residues. Germline CDR1 reads SGHTA; CDR2 reads FQGNSA. The CDR3 spells CASSSPGQGAKTQYF. CDR3 in DNA: TGTGCCAGCAGCTCTCCGGGACAGGGGGCGAAGACCCAGTACTTC.

This rearrangement joins TRBV12-3 or TRBV12-4 to TRBJ2-5; no clear D. CDR3 length: 12 amino acids. The V and J ends lost 3 bases and 4 bases respectively, with 6 bases between them. CDR3 residues: CASSFAVETQYF. The DNA for the CDR3 is TGTGCCAGCAGTTTTGCGGTAGAGACCCAGTACTTC.

V gene TRBV5-1 combines with J gene TRBJ2-5, with 9 bases aligning to TRBD1. V lost 2 bases and J lost 4; bases outside the gene matches: 12. From germline, CDR1 is SGHRS and CDR2 YFSETQ. The CDR3 is 17 residues long. This CDR3 reads CASSLNPDRGIGETQYF. Written as DNA, the CDR3 is TGCGCCAGCAGCTTAAACCCGGACAGGGGTATAGGAGAGACCCAGTACTTC.

V gene TRBV6-4 combines with J gene TRBJ1-1; 8 positions agree with TRBD1. Per the germline V gene, CDR1 is MRHNA and CDR2 is SNTAGT. The CDR3 sequence is 14 residues long. V gave up 0 bases and J gave up 3 bases; unmatched junction bases: 0. This CDR3 is CASSDSTGDTEAFF. CDR3 nucleotide sequence: TGTGCCAGCAGTGACTCGACAGGGGACACTGAAGCTTTCTTT.

The rearrangement joins TRBV2 to TRBJ1-5; 8 bases fit TRBD1. Trimming removed 1 base from V and 0 bases from J; junction bases left unmatched: 2. Germline CDR1 SNHLY, CDR2 FYNNEI. The CDR3 is 16 amino acids. The CDR3 bases are TGTGCCAGCAGTGAAGAGGACAGGGTTAGCAATCAGCCCCAGCATTTT. This codes for CASSEEDRVSNQPQHF.